The next 8 T cell receptor beta chains were all read from a single sample in a study of blood T cell repertoires in COVID-19 (dated by TCRdb to 2020 to 2021). Libraries were built with the immunoSEQ multiplex PCR assay. TCRdb took this table from immuneACCESS and kept in-frame rearrangements with V and J called. Such tables lack part of the clones; where checked against another copy, unresolved V genes explain under half of the gap, and the rest is unexplained. The sample contains approximately 260,000 clones, 65% to 90% of them found a single time. Together, the top ten hold 4.5% to 6% of the sample. Sequences were obtained from peripheral blood. These receptors were obtained from a woman over 75 with active or convalescent COVID-19.

V usage is TRBV5-8 and J usage is TRBJ1-4; tentatively, D is TRBD1 (6 bases). The V end lost 5 bases, the J end lost 8 bases, and 16 bases lay between the germline ends. This CDR3 is built from 14 residues. Germline CDR1 SGHTS, CDR2 YDEGEE. This chain's CDR3 is CASRRSQGGEKLFF. CDR3 sequence (DNA): TGTGCCAGCAGGCGGTCACAGGGCGGGGAAAAACTGTTTTTT.

The V call is TRBV29-1, the J call TRBJ1-1; D is perhaps TRBD1 (5 bases). V dropped 6 bases and J dropped 0 bases, with 11 bases sitting between them. CDR1 and CDR2 from the germline V gene are SQVTM and ANQGSEA. This CDR3 has 13 amino acids. CDR3 bases: TGCAGCGTCTGGGGGGGATTGAACACTGAAGCTTTCTTT. This translates into CSVWGGLNTEAFF. Filled out from reference TRBV29-1 and TRBJ1-1, the complete variable domain reads SAVISQKPSRDICQRGTSLTIQCQVDSQVTMMFWYRQQPGQSLTLIATANQGSEATYESGFVIDKFPISRPNLTFSTLTVSNMSPEDSSIYLCSVWGGLNTEAFFGQGTRLTVV.

The rearrangement uses TRBV6-5 and TRBJ2-1; TRBD2 might be the D (5 bases). Germline V gene sequence: CDR1 MNHEY, CDR2 SVGAGI. V lost 6 bases and J 12 bases, leaving 24 bases between the germline ends. The CDR3 runs 15 residues. The CDR3 loop is CASRARGFLGLWQFF. CDR3 DNA: TGTGCCAGCAGGGCCCGGGGATTTCTGGGTCTATGGCAGTTCTTC.

This rearrangement joins TRBV19 to TRBJ2-2; TRBD2 aligns across 8 bases. V trimming: 7 bases; J trimming: 6 bases; junction bases outside the gene matches: 7. The CDR3 consists of 14 residues. The germline CDR1 and CDR2 sequences are LNHDA and SQIVND (reference sequence). The CDR3 loop is CASMAGGGAGELFF. The CDR3 coding sequence is TGTGCCAGTATGGCGGGAGGCGGCGCCGGGGAGCTGTTTTTT.

The chain couples TRBV12-3 or TRBV12-4 to TRBJ2-5; a possible D gene is TRBD1 (6 bases). V was clipped by 3 bases and J by 7 bases, with 9 bases between them. The CDR3 is 12 amino acids. The CDR3 DNA reads TGTGCCAGCAGTTTCAGGGGTTGGACCCAGTACTTC. Encoded protein: CASSFRGWTQYF.

This clone showed up just a few times. The rearrangement uses TRBV7-8 and TRBJ2-7, with TRBD1 identical over 10 bases. Germline CDR1 reads SGHVS; CDR2 reads FQNEAQ. The CDR3 is 14 amino acids. V shed 3 bases, J shed 6 bases, and the junction held 5 bases outside the gene matches. CDR3 protein: CASSLGQGSREQYF. The CDR3, as DNA: TGTGCCAGCAGCTTGGGACAGGGGTCACGCGAGCAGTACTTC.

This chain joins TRBV5-1 and TRBJ2-7; D is unresolved. The length of the CDR3 is 13 residues. Germline assignment: CDR1 SGHRS and CDR2 YFSETQ. V was pared by 5 bases and J by 12 bases, with 21 bases between. DNA for the CDR3: TGCGCCAGCAGGGCTAATTCCGGGTTAATCCTGTACTTC. It translates to CASRANSGLILYF.

J is TRBJ2-3 and V is TRBV4-2, with 13 bases matching TRBD2. Germline V gene lookup returns CDR1 LGHNA and CDR2 YNFKEQ. The CDR3 sequence is 20 residues long. V dropped 2 bases and J dropped 3; count of bases not matched to a gene: 14. CDR3 nucleotide sequence: TGTGCCAGCAGCCAATTGGGACTAGCGGGAAAACCAGGCGGAACAGATACGCAGTATTTT. Translation gives CASSQLGLAGKPGGTDTQYF.